This T cell receptor (beta chain) was documented in a study of shared clonotypes between healthy human individuals (TCRdb year 2020). Background on the whole study: Two women and three men aged 18 to 49 years were included in the cohort. Per donor, leukapheresis produced somewhere between about 0.9 and 10 billion PBMCs. Libraries were prepared and TCR repertoires were sequenced by different laboratories using diverse techniques, in order to increase sequencing depth and limit assay-specific biases. Blood TCR repertoires of four to six healthy adults were deeply sequenced to estimate repertoire size and the extent of clonotype sharing between individuals. Overall results and qualifications from the work: Because the study included only a small number of donors, the genetic and exposure-history diversity represented was limited. Sampling was restricted to blood, and TCR repertoires in tissues likely differ from the TCR repertoires found in blood. Based on pairwise subsampling, the degree of clonotype sharing among donors was expected to be affected by sequencing depth.

Using the deep immunoSEQ assay, multiplex PCR amplified TCR CDR3 regions from genomic DNA. Genomic DNA extracted from each cell subset was distributed evenly over all wells of several immunoSEQ 96-well plates, and each plate served as one replicate. For unsorted PBMC, about 270 ng of genomic DNA, equivalent to about 30,000 T cell genomes, went into each replicate PCR. Unsorted PBMC genomic DNA was sequenced across ten immunoSEQ deep assay plates. Purified libraries were measured with a Qubit 3.0 fluorometer, size-checked on a Bioanalyzer 2100, and measured again with the KAPA Library Quantification kit. A separate single-read 150-cycle Illumina NextSeq 550 flow cell was used to sequence each immunoSEQ 96-well plate. The authors' analysis ran thus. Because the immunoSEQ output held only junctional sequences and lacked quality scores, the filtering could not match the filtering applied to full-length reads. Sequences were annotated with PyIR, a Python wrapper for IgBLAST v1.9, and V/J genes and CDR3 were assigned using IMGT germline references. Reads were filtered out if the reads had weak V/J assignments (E-value above 1e-6), no CDR3, stop codons, out-of-frame junctions, or ambiguous translated residues. V3J clonotypes were defined as sequences sharing an identical inferred V gene, J gene, and CDR3 amino acid sequence. Percentage overlap between repertoires was calculated by dividing the number of shared unique clonotypes by the size of the smaller repertoire. Richness of each repertoire was evaluated using RTK rarefaction, the Chao1 estimator, and Recon v2.1 estimates of unobserved clonotypes. TCRdb holds this immuneACCESS table with in-frame rearrangements only. Some clones are missing; in checked studies, unresolved V genes explain under half, and the rest has no known cause. V and J calls and clone size follow that table, whereas D and trimming were derived from the DNA. This sample has 470,000 or so clones in its table, and 60% to 80% of those were observed once. 9.5% to 15% of the sample belongs to the ten largest clones.

Donors were healthy HIV-negative adults with no recently reported acute infections or vaccinations. Every donor was a Caucasian adult residing in Nashville, Tennessee, USA. For unsorted samples, roughly 91 million PBMCs were counted, and genomic DNA was extracted using the QIAamp DNA Blood Mini kit. Blood was obtained by leukapheresis, after which PBMCs were separated by Ficoll-Histopaque density gradient centrifugation and cryopreserved in liquid nitrogen vapor phase. About this clone itself: Its specific antigen is unknown. Per-nucleotide qualities are absent, and no much larger clonotype sits a single base away.

The germline V end is reduced by 3 bases and the J end by 5 bases; junction bases left unmatched: 7. Spanning cysteine to phenylalanine, the CDR3 consists of 15 amino acids. The only DNA kept is the CDR3, 45 bases in frame from the first base. For CDR1 and CDR2, the germline V gene lists KGHSH and LQKENI. The V gene is TRBV18 and the J gene is TRBJ2-5, and TRBD2 matches 9 of the central bases. Material for sequencing was PBMCs. This clonotype was obtained from a woman in her thirties or forties in good health. Some clones in this sample may be carry-over from other donors' samples. The bases read TGTGCCAGCTCACCGCGACTAGCGGATGGGGAGACCCAGTACTTC. This gives the protein CASSPRLADGETQYF.